Detailed here is one TCR beta chain. Antigen: not known. These data belong to a study of cytomegalovirus exposure and HLA in healthy donors. Study-level findings and limits: In vitro experiments confirmed that three CMV-associated chains were specific for CMV antigens. The study flagged approximately 180 TCR beta chains as cytomegalovirus-associated. Reportedly, diagnosis of cytomegalovirus status by the classifier showed high specificity and sensitivity. Among TCR sequences, most were rare, though some public TCRs appeared in many donors.

This CDR3 is 13 amino acids long. Trimming left V 7 bases short and J 0 bases short, with 10 bases between. Germline V gene sequence: CDR1 SNHLY, CDR2 FYNNEI. Sequencing used immunoSEQ multiplex PCR; TCRdb keeps in-frame clones, though not all of them. The profile shows under 250,000 clones, over 75% of them singletons. The gene calls are TRBV2 and TRBJ2-7, with D unresolved. The sample was PBMCs. The TCR was taken from a woman aged 18-29 years in good health and CMV-seropositive. CDR3 sequence: CASTRMRSYEQYF. In DNA form, the CDR3 reads TGTGCCAGCACTAGGATGCGCTCCTACGAGCAGTACTTC. The entire variable domain, with the rest obtained from reference TRBV2 and TRBJ2-7, is as follows: EPEVTQTPSHQVTQMGQEVILRCVPISNHLYFYWYRQILGQKVEFLVSFYNNEISEKSEIFDDQFSVERPDGSNFTLKIRSTKLEDSAMYFCASTRMRSYEQYFGPGTRLTVT.